Each of the 9 T cell receptor beta chains below was sequenced from the same sample in a study of regulatory T cells in long-lasting Graves disease. As to time point: persistent/refractory GD, antithyroid drugs over 5 years with positive TRAb. Making the TCR library involved RNA that had been extracted from PBMCs. Libraries of TCR beta came from iRepertoire HTBI primers plus Arm-PCR of CDR3 regions. TCRdb processed the multiplex PCR reads anew with MiXCR; each CDR3 protein has one entry. The sample yields 500,000 to 700,000 distinct CDR3 sequences, about 32% seen once. The source material was peripheral blood mononuclear cells (PBMCs), sampled when the disease was refractory, from a patient treated with antithyroid drugs. Every receptor here comes from a female donor with Graves disease.

Comments on this clonotype: The junction departs from the called germline gene at one end, perhaps through a read error. The chain is built from TRBV15 and TRBJ1-2, with D perhaps TRBD1 (6 bases). This CDR3 spans 18 amino acids. Germline V CDR1 and CDR2: LNHNV, YYDKDF (reference sequence). The CDR3, as DNA: TGTGCCACCAAGAATCGTCCCAAAGGTGGGGGCTCGGACTATGGCTACGCCTTC. It is translated as CATKNRPKGGGSDYGYAF.

This clonotype was counted only a few times. The CDR3 nucleotides read TGTGCCAGCATCGACGGGGGACAGAACAATCAGCCCCAGCATTTT. This gives the protein CASIDGGQNNQPQHF. V is TRBV6-1 and J is TRBJ1-5; 7 bases match TRBD1. The CDR3 totals 15 residues. CDR1 is MNHNS, CDR2 SASEGT, per germline. Germline trimming cut 7 bases from V and 3 bases from J; bases unmatched to any gene: 9.

This clonotype appeared many times. The chain uses TRBV11-2 and TRBJ2-3; unclear D gene. V lost 1 base and J lost 4, with 9 bases in between. The CDR3 has 14 amino acids. Germline values: CDR1 SGHAT, CDR2 FQNNGV. The CDR3 DNA follows: TGTGCCAGCAGCTTAGTAGGGCGCGCAGATACGCAGTATTTT. This codes for CASSLVGRADTQYF.

V is TRBV20-1 and J is TRBJ1-6, with unresolved D. The germline V gene has CDR1 DFQATT and CDR2 SNEGSKA (reference sequence). There are 14 residues in the CDR3. V was cut by 2 bases and J by 6 bases, with 11 bases left in between. Here the CDR3 DNA reads TGCAGTGCTAGAATAGACCACTCTAATTCACCCCTCCACTTT. Translation: CSARIDHSNSPLHF.

This clonotype turned up a few times. This chain connects TRBV11-2 to TRBJ2-7; possible D gene TRBD2, 5 bases. The CDR3 has 12 residues. CDR1 and CDR2 (germline): SGHAT, FQNNGV. Trimming cost V 5 bases and J 7 bases, with 12 bases left between them. CDR3 in amino acids: CASSLHPGEQYF. For the CDR3, the DNA is TGTGCCAGCAGCCTCCACCCGGGGGAGCAGTACTTC. The full variable domain, completed using reference TRBV11-2 and TRBJ2-7, is EAGVAQSPRYKIIEKRQSVAFWCNPISGHATLYWYQQILGQGPKLLIQFQNNGVVDDSQLPKDRFSAERLKGVDSTLKIQPAKLEDSAVYLCASSLHPGEQYFGPGTRLTVT.

The chain combines TRBV3-1 with TRBJ2-7; maybe TRBD1 (6 bases). CDR1 and CDR2 (germline): LGHDT, YNNKEL (reference sequence). This CDR3 is built from 15 residues. Trimming removed 1 base at V and 1 base at J, with 11 bases between. The CDR3 DNA reads as TGTGCCAGCAGCCAAGTAGGGGACAAATCCTACGAGCAGTACTTC. Translated, it gives CASSQVGDKSYEQYF.

The chain has TRBV7-6 and TRBJ2-5, with 7 bases matching TRBD1. CDR3 length: 13 amino acids. The ends lost 5 bases at V and 5 bases at J; junction bases unmatched: 5. Per the germline V gene, CDR1 is SGHVS and CDR2 is FNYEAQ. For the CDR3, the DNA is TGTGCCAGCAGCCGACAGGGTCGGGAGACCCAGTACTTC. Its protein is CASSRQGRETQYF.

This clonotype was counted only a few times. The rearrangement joins TRBV7-3 to TRBJ2-4; D perhaps matches TRBD2 (5 bases). The length of the CDR3 is 14 residues. Germline V lookup: CDR1 SGHTA, CDR2 FQGTGA. Deletions cut 4 bases from V and 2 bases from J, with 9 bases between. The CDR3 DNA reads as TGTGCCAGCAGCTCGGACGGGACCAAAAACATTCAGTACTTC. This translates into CASSSDGTKNIQYF.

V usage is TRBV7-9 and J usage is TRBJ2-7; the D gene is possibly TRBD1 (6 bases). V was pared by 5 bases and J by 6 bases, with 17 bases between. Per the germline V gene, CDR1 is SEHNR and CDR2 is FQNEAQ (reference sequence). This CDR3 spans 14 amino acids. CDR3 protein: CASSRGGSGAEQYF. The CDR3 DNA sequence: TGTGCCAGCAGCCGAGGGGGATCCGGGGCCGAGCAGTACTTC. Based on the CDR3 plus reference TRBV7-9 and TRBJ2-7, the full variable domain is DTGVSQNPRHKITKRGQNVTFRCDPISEHNRLYWYRQTLGQGPEFLTYFQNEAQLEKSRLLSDRFSAERPKGSFSTLEIQRTEQGDSAMYLCASSRGGSGAEQYFGPGTRLTVT.